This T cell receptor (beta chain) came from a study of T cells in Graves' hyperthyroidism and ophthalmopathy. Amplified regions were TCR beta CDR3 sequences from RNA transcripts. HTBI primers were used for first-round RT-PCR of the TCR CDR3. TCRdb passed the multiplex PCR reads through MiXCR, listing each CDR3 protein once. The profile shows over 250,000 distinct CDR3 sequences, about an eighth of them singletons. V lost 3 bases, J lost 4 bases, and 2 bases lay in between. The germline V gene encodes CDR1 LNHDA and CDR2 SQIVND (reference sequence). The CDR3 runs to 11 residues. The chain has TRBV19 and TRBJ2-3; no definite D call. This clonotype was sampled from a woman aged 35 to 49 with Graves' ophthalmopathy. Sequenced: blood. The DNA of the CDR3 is TGTGCCAGTAGTATCTCAGATACGCAGTATTTT. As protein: CASSISDTQYF. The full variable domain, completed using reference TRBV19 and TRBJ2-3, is DGGITQSPKYLFRKEGQNVTLSCEQNLNHDAMYWYRQDPGQGLRLIYYSQIVNDFQKGDIAEGYSVSREKKESFPLTVTSAQKNPTAFYLCASSISDTQYFGPGTRLTVL.